This T cell receptor beta chain was recovered during a study of T-cell reconstitution after alpha-beta-depleted transplantation in children. Study-wide findings and caveats: Elevated TCRbeta diversity at day 60 was traced, in some patients, to surviving recipient T cells and thymic progenitors. Newly produced T cells mostly provided counts and TCRbeta diversity after one year, as hyperexpanded clones declined. After transplant, at about two months, alpha-beta T cells were reportedly derived from several hundred expanded graft clones.

TCRbeta library construction was performed incorporating unique molecular identifiers. TCRdb reprocessed the PCR reads with MiXCR, giving one entry per CDR3 protein. In the table there are tens of thousands of distinct CDR3 sequences, roughly 8.7% of which are singletons. Note on this clonotype: What it recognizes is unknown.

CDR1 is MNHNS, CDR2 SASEGT, per germline. This CDR3 is 11 amino acids long. V lost 0 bases and J 10 bases, leaving 4 bases between the germline ends. This chain uses TRBV6-1 with TRBJ2-1; unclear D gene. The receptor was derived from a male patient between 2 and 10 years old who had a stem cell transplant for chronic granulomatous disease, so the T cells may come from the graft donor. The source material was PBMCs, mostly from graft donor cells, sampled 60 days after TCRalphabeta/CD19-depleted stem cell transplant. CDR3 in amino acids: CASSEAWEQFF. CDR3 nucleotides: TGTGCCAGCAGTGAAGCGTGGGAGCAGTTCTTC.